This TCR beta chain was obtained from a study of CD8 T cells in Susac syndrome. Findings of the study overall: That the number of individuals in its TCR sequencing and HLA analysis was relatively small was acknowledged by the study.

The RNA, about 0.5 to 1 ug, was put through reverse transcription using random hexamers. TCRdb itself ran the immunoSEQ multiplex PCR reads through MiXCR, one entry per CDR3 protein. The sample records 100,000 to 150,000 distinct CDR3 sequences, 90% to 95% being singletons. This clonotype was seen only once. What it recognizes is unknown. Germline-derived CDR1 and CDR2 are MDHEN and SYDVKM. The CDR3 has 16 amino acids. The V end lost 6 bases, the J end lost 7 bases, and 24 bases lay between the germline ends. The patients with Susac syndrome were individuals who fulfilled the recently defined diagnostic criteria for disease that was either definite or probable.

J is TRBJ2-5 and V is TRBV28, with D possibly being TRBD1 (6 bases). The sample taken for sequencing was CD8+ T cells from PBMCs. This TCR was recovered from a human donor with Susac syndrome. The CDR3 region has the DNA TGTGCCAGCAGCTCACCGACAACCACAGGGTTGGGGACCCAGTACTTC. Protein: CASSSPTTTGLGTQYF.